Below are 21 T cell receptor beta chains sequenced from a single sample in a study of cytomegalovirus exposure and HLA in healthy donors. The table came from immunoSEQ multiplex PCR; TCRdb's copy has only in-frame clones and leaves some out. The sample includes 110,000 to 150,000 clones, approximately 92% of them seen just once. The sequencing sample was made of PBMCs. The origin of the receptors is a woman aged 18-35 years in good health and CMV-seropositive.

This chain uses TRBV2 with TRBJ1-1; the D is unclear. This CDR3 has 11 amino acids. The germline CDR1 and CDR2 sequences are SNHLY and FYNNEI. V shed 0 bases and J shed 7 bases, with 3 bases lying between them. CDR3: CASSEAREAFF. The CDR3 region has the DNA TGTGCCAGCAGTGAAGCCCGTGAAGCTTTCTTT.

The chain recombines TRBV28 with TRBJ1-2, with TRBD1 as a possible D gene (6 bases). CDR1 is MDHEN, CDR2 SYDVKM, per germline. This CDR3 is 14 amino acids long. V lost 7 bases and J 0 bases, leaving 12 bases between the germline ends. The CDR3 DNA reads as TGTGCCAGCACCCCAGACAGGCCTAACTATGGCTACACCTTC. Amino acids: CASTPDRPNYGYTF.

Concerning this clone: The junction differs from germline at one of its ends, possibly a read error. This rearrangement joins TRBV20-1 to TRBJ2-7; D is uncertain. There are 11 residues in the CDR3. Looked up from germline, CDR1 is DFQATT and CDR2 is SNEGSKA (reference sequence). This chain's CDR3 is CSATRTTESHF. The CDR3 DNA follows: TGCAGTGCTACTCGTACCACTGAAAGTCACTTC.

V usage is TRBV12-5 and J usage is TRBJ1-1, with 7 bases fitting TRBD1. CDR3 length equals 15 residues. CDR1 LGHNT and CDR2 FRNRAP come from the germline V gene. Losses at the gene ends were 1 base for V and 1 base for J; bases not matched to a gene: 3. CDR3 in DNA: TGTGCTAGTGGTTTGGCGACAGGGACGAACACTGAAGCTTTCTTT. It encodes CASGLATGTNTEAFF.

The rearrangement joins TRBV4-2 to TRBJ1-6; D remains unclear. The CDR3 contains 15 residues. Trimming stripped 0 bases from V and 4 bases from J, with 7 bases between. Per germline, CDR1 LGHNA and CDR2 YNFKEQ. This chain's CDR3 is CASSQDLEYNSPLHF. CDR3 bases: TGTGCCAGCAGCCAAGATTTGGAGTATAATTCACCCCTCCACTTT.

The chain recombines TRBV7-2 with TRBJ2-5; D might be TRBD2 (6 bases). This CDR3 is 15 amino acids long. Looked up from germline, CDR1 is SGHTA and CDR2 is FQGNSA. V lost 5 bases and J lost 2, with 15 bases in between. This CDR3 is CASSTEVAVQETQYF. The CDR3 DNA reads TGTGCCAGCAGCACAGAGGTAGCGGTTCAAGAGACCCAGTACTTC.

The V call is TRBV19, the J call TRBJ1-1; D remains ambiguous. Germline assignment: CDR1 LNHDA and CDR2 SQIVND (reference sequence). V was clipped by 9 bases and J by 0 bases, with 20 bases between them. This CDR3 is 16 amino acids long. The CDR3 DNA sequence: TGTGCCAGGAGAAAGGGAGACCATAAGATGAACACTGAAGCTTTCTTT. It codes for CARRKGDHKMNTEAFF.

The rearrangement links TRBV28 to TRBJ1-5; 7 bases agree with TRBD1. Germline CDR1 is MDHEN and CDR2 is SYDVKM. The CDR3 length is 17 residues. The trim removed 5 bases at V and 0 bases at J, leaving 10 bases unmatched. CDR3 residues: CASSLRTGAYSNQPQHF. The DNA for the CDR3 is TGTGCCAGCAGTCTTCGGACAGGAGCTTATAGCAATCAGCCCCAGCATTTT.

V is TRBV4-2 and J is TRBJ2-7; D is possibly TRBD2 (5 bases). V was cut by 0 bases and J by 0 bases, with 9 bases left in between. The V gene's germline CDR1 is LGHNA and CDR2 YNFKEQ. The CDR3 is 15 amino acids. DNA for the CDR3: TGTGCCAGCAGCCAAGAGATGGGAGACTCCTACGAGCAGTACTTC. Its translation: CASSQEMGDSYEQYF.

This chain links TRBV9 with TRBJ1-2; 9 nucleotides line up with TRBD1. The germline CDR1 and CDR2 sequences are SGDLS and YYNGEE. This CDR3 has 15 residues. V shed 3 bases and J 2 bases; nucleotides not matched to a gene: 5. The CDR3 here is CASSEWTGENYGYTF. The CDR3 coding sequence is TGTGCCAGCAGCGAATGGACAGGGGAGAACTATGGCTACACCTTC.

Comments on this clone: At the DNA level, this CDR3 is encoded by other sequences in the same sample as well. The V gene is TRBV9, the J gene TRBJ1-4, with a weak D call TRBD1 (6 bases). The CDR3 runs to 14 residues. Between the trimmed V and J ends, which lost 5 bases and 6 bases, there was a span of 14 bases. From germline, CDR1 is SGDLS and CDR2 YYNGEE. CDR3 protein: CASSSRTEDEKLFF. The CDR3 DNA is TGTGCCAGCAGTTCAAGGACAGAGGATGAAAAACTGTTTTTT.

The sample holds one count of this clone. CDR3 in DNA: TGTGCCAGCTGTAGGAGGTTAACAGACACCATATATTTT. This gives the protein CASCRRLTDTIYF. This chain connects TRBV18 to TRBJ1-3; D not certain. The CDR3 consists of 13 residues. Germline values: CDR1 KGHSH, CDR2 LQKENI. V was pared by 7 bases and J by 8 bases, with 15 bases between.

The chain joins TRBV27 to TRBJ1-4; 9 bases map to TRBD1. The CDR3 contains 14 residues. From germline, CDR1 is MNHEY and CDR2 SMNVEV (reference sequence). V lost 4 bases, J lost 6 bases, and 3 bases stayed unmatched. The CDR3 nucleotides read TGTGCCAGCAGTTCGGGACAGGGTTATGAAAAACTGTTTTTT. Its translation: CASSSGQGYEKLFF. Variable domain in full (rest from reference TRBV27 and TRBJ1-4): EAQVTQNPRYLITVTGKKLTVTCSQNMNHEYMSWYRQDPGLGLRQIYYSMNVEVTDKGDVPEGYKVSRKEKRNFPLILESPSPNQTSLYFCASSSGQGYEKLFFGSGTQLSVL.

The genes are TRBV6-5 and TRBJ2-2; no reliable D call. This CDR3 comprises 14 residues. The germline V and J ends were trimmed by 2 bases and 5 bases, with 9 bases remaining between them. CDR1 and CDR2 from the germline V gene are MNHEY and SVGAGI. CDR3 in amino acids: CASSYTLQTGELFF. The CDR3 nucleotides read TGTGCCAGCAGTTACACCTTACAGACCGGGGAGCTGTTTTTT.

This clone was seen more than once but under ten times. The rearrangement joins TRBV4-3 to TRBJ2-3; 11 bases map to TRBD2. Germline V gene lookup returns CDR1 LGHNA and CDR2 YSLEER. The CDR3 has 16 residues. V dropped 0 bases and J dropped 6; count of bases not matched to a gene: 5. In DNA, the CDR3 is TGCGCCAGCAGCCAAGATCCGACTAGCGGGGCCGATACGCAGTATTTT. It codes for CASSQDPTSGADTQYF.

This chain joins TRBV6-1 and TRBJ1-1; 8 bases are shared with TRBD1. Germline V gene data show CDR1 as MNHNS and CDR2 as SASEGT. The CDR3 has 14 residues. V shed 7 bases and J 2 bases; nucleotides not matched to a gene: 6. The CDR3 DNA reads as TGTGCCAGCATAACGGGACAGGCCAACACTGAAGCTTTCTTT. Residues: CASITGQANTEAFF.

This clone was counted a single time. V and J are TRBV15 and TRBJ2-5; D remains unclear. Germline assignment: CDR1 LNHNV and CDR2 YYDKDF (reference sequence). CDR3 length: 14 residues. V lost 0 bases, J lost 5 bases, and 10 bases lay in between. The CDR3 sequence: CATSRDARRETQYF. The CDR3 region has the DNA TGTGCCACCAGCAGAGATGCCCGGCGGGAGACCCAGTACTTC.

This clone was seen just once. The genes are TRBV6-5 and TRBJ1-3; D is unresolved. The CDR3 contains 14 residues. Germline values: CDR1 MNHEY, CDR2 SVGAGI. V dropped 4 bases and J dropped 2 bases, with 9 bases sitting between them. CDR3 protein: CASSLTGAGNTIYF. CDR3 bases: TGTGCCAGCAGTTTGACTGGAGCTGGAAACACCATATATTTT.

The rearrangement links TRBV4-1 to TRBJ2-3; 10 nucleotides line up with TRBD2. V lost 5 bases and J lost 2; bases outside the gene matches: 10. The germline CDR1 and CDR2 sequences are MGHRA and YSYEKL. The CDR3 contains 17 residues. CDR3 region: CASSSFLAGALTDTQYF. CDR3 DNA sequence: TGCGCCAGCAGCTCCTTTCTAGCGGGGGCGCTCACAGATACGCAGTATTTT.

The table lists this clone with a few counts. This chain links TRBV6-5 with TRBJ1-2; D is possibly TRBD1 (6 bases). Trimming stripped 11 bases from V and 2 bases from J, with 9 bases between. Germline V gene sequence: CDR1 MNHEY, CDR2 SVGAGI. The CDR3 has 11 residues. CDR3 nucleotides: TGTGCCGCACAGGGAAACTATGGCTACACCTTC. Encoded protein: CAAQGNYGYTF.

The chain carries TRBV7-2 and TRBJ2-5; 7 nucleotides line up with TRBD1. With 5 bases clipped from V and 2 bases from J, the junction kept 14 bases outside the gene matches. Germline CDR1 reads SGHTA; CDR2 reads FQGNSA. This CDR3 is built from 17 residues. CDR3 in amino acids: CASSRRDWDSYQETQYF. CDR3 in DNA: TGTGCCAGCAGCCGACGGGATTGGGACAGCTATCAAGAGACCCAGTACTTC.